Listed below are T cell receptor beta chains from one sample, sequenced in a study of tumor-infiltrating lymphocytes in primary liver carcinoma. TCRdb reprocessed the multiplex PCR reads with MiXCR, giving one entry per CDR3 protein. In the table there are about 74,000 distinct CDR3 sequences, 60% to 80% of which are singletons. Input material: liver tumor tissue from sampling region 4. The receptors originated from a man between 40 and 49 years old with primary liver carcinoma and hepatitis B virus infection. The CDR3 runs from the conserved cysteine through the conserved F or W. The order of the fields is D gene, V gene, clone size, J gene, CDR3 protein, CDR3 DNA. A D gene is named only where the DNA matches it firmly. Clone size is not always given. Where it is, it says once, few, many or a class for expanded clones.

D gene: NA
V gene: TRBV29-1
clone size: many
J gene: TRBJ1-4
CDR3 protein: CSVEVATENEKLFF
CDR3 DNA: TGCAGCGTTGAAGTAGCGACAGAGAATGAAAAACTGTTTTTT

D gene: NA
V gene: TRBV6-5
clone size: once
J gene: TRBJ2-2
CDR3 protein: CASSRAGHTGEPFF
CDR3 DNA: TGTGCCAGCAGCAGGGCTGGACACACCGGGGAGCCGTTTTTT

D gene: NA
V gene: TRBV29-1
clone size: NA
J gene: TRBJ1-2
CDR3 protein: CSGRMGYGYTF
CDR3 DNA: TGCAGCGGACGCATGGGCTATGGCTACACCTTC

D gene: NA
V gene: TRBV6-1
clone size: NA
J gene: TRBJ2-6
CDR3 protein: CASTFDRGSSEASVLTF
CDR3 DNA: TGTGCCAGCACTTTCGATAGGGGAAGCTCTGAGGCCAGCGTCCTGACTTTC

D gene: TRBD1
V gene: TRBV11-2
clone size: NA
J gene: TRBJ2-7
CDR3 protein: CASSSTGGQRYEQYF
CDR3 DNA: TGTGCCAGTAGCTCCACAGGGGGCCAGAGGTACGAGCAGTACTTC

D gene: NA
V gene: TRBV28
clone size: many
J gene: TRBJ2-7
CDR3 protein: CASSHRPHEQYF
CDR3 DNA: TGTGCCAGCAGCCATAGACCCCACGAGCAGTACTTC

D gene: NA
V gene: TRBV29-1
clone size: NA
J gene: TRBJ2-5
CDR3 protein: CMVRPGQETQYF
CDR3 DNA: TGCATGGTGAGACCGGGACAAGAGACCCAGTACTTC

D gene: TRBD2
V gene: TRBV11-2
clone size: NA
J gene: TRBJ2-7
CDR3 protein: CAISLSVGLAGGGYEQYF
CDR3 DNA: TGTGCCATCAGCTTATCCGTTGGACTAGCAGGAGGGGGGTACGAACAGTACTTC

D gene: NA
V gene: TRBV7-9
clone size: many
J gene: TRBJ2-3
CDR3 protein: CASTNLDRDGTDTQYF
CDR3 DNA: TGTGCCAGTACTAACTTGGACAGAGACGGCACAGATACGCAGTATTTT

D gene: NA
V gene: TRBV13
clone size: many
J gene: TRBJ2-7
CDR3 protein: CASSPGGSYEQYF
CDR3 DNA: TGTGCCAGCAGCCCGGGCGGCTCCTACGAGCAGTACTTC

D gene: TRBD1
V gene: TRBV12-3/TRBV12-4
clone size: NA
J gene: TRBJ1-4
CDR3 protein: CASSLTGVDSKKLFF
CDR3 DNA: TGTGCCAGCAGTTTGACAGGGGTCGACTCCAAAAAACTGTTTTTT

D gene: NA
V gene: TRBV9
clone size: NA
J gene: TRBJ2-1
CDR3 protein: CASSSLGGEQFF
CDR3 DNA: TGTGCCAGCAGTTCTCTAGGGGGTGAGCAGTTCTTC

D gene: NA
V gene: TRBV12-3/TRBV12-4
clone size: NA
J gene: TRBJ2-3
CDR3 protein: CASSRLSGGTDTQYF
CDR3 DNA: TGTGCCAGCAGCCGGCTATCGGGGGGCACAGATACGCAGTATTTT

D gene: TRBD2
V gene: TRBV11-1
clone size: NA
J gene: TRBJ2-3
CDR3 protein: CASAGGAGIDTHYF
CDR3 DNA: TGTGCCAGCGCGGGGGGAGCTGGCATAGATACGCATTATTTT

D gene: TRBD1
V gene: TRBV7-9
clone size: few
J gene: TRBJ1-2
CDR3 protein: CASNPTGIYGYTF
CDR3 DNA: TGTGCCAGCAACCCGACAGGGATTTATGGCTATACCTTC

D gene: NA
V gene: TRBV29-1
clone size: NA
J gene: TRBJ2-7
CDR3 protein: CSAGDYEQYF
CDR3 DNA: TGCAGCGCTGGGGATTACGAGCAGTACTTC

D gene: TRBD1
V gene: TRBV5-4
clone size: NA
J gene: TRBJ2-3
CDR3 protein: CASSSKRGLGDAQYF
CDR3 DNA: TGTGCCAGCAGCTCCAAGAGGGGGCTGGGAGATGCGCAGTATTTT

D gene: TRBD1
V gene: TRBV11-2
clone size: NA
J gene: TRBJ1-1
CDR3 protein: CASSRMGGQGFATEAFF
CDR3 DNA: TGTGCCAGCAGCCGAATGGGTGGACAGGGGTTCGCCACTGAAGCTTTCTTT

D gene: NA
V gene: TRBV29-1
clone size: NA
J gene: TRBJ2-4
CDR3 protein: CSVLGTAKIIQYF
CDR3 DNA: TGCAGCGTTCTCGGGACTGCCAAAATCATTCAGTACTTC

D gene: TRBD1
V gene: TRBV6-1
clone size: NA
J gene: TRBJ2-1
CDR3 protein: CVSSEWQGADRQFF
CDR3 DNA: TGTGTCAGCAGTGAATGGCAGGGGGCGGATAGGCAGTTCTTC

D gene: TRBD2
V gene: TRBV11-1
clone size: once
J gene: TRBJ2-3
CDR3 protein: CASSLGTSTQIDTQYF
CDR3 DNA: TGTGCCAGCAGTCTAGGGACTAGCACACAAATAGATACGCAGTATTTT

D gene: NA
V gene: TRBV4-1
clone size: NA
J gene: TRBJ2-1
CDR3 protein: CASSQGDTGRPLIEQFF
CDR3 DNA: TGCGCCAGCAGCCAGGGGGACACGGGAAGGCCTCTCATTGAACAGTTCTTC

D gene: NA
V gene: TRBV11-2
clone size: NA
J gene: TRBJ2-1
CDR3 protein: CASSSAGPGKERFF
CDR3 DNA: TGTGCCAGTAGTTCAGCGGGCCCTGGGAAAGAGCGGTTCTTC

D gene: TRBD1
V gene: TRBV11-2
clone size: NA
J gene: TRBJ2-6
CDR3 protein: CASRPGQKPRANVLTF
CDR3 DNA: TGTGCCAGCAGGCCGGGACAGAAACCTAGGGCAAACGTCCTGACTTTC

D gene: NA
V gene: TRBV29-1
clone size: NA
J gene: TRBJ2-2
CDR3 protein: CSVDWGGNIGELSF
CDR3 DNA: TGCAGCGTTGACTGGGGCGGGAACATCGGGGAGCTGTCTTTT

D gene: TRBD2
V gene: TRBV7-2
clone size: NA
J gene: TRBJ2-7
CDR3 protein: CASSLQRESEQHF
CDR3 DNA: TGTGCCAGCAGCTTACAGCGGGAGAGCGAGCAGCACTTC

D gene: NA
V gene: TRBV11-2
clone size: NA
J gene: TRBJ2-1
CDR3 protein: CTSVLGDLRGHEQFF
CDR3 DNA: TGTACCAGTGTACTGGGGGACCTCCGGGGACATGAGCAGTTCTTC

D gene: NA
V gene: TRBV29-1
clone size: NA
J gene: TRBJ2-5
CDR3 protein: CSVSWRGAAKVETQYF
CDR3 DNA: TGCAGCGTCTCTTGGAGGGGGGCCGCCAAGGTGGAGACCCAGTACTTC

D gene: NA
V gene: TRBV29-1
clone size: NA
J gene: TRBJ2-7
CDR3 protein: CSVDGDGSYEQYF
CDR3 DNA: TGCAGCGTTGATGGAGATGGCTCCTACGAGCAGTACTTC

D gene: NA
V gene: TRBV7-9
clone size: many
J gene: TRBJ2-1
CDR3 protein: CASSTRDFGGQFF
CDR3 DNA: TGTGCCAGCAGCACCCGGGACTTCGGGGGGCAGTTCTTC

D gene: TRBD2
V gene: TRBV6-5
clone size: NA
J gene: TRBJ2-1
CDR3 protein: CASSQAGTYDEQFF
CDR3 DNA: TGTGCCAGCAGTCAAGCGGGGACCTACGATGAGCAGTTCTTC

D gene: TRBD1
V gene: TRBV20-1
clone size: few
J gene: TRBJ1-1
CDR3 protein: CSGVGQLNTEAFF
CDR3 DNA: TGCAGTGGTGTGGGACAGTTGAACACTGAAGCTTTCTTT